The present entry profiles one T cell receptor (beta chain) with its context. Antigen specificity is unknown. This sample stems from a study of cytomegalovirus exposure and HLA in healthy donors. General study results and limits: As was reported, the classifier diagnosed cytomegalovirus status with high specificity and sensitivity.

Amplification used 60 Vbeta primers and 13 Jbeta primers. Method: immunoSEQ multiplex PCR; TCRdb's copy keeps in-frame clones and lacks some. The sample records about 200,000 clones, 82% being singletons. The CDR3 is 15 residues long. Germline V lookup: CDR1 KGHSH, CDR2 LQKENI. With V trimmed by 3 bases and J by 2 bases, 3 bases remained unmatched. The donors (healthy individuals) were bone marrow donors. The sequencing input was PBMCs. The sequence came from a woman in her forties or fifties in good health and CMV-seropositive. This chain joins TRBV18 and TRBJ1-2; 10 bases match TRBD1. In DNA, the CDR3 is TGTGCCAGCTCACCGCAGGACAGGGGGAACTATGGCTACACCTTC. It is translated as CASSPQDRGNYGYTF.